The rows below give T cell receptor beta chains drawn from one sample of a study. MiXCR, run by TCRdb on the 5' RACE reads, gives a single entry per CDR3 protein. Of 35,000 to 50,000 distinct CDR3 sequences listed, 30% are singletons. Material: tumor-infiltrating memory CD4+ T cells sorted from the breast tumor. Receptor source: a female donor with breast cancer. Both conserved end residues are part of each CDR3. A D gene is named only where the DNA matches it firmly. Some rows have no size entry. The others give once, few or many, or a class for an expanded clone.

NA	TRBV5-6	NA	TRBJ1-1	TGTGCCAGCAGCCTGAGGGTTTACACTGAAGCTTTCTTT	CASSLRVYTEAFF
TRBD1	TRBV12-3/TRBV12-4	few	TRBJ2-7	TGTGCCAGCAGCCCCGGGACAGGGGGCAGAGAGCAGTACTTC	CASSPGTGGREQYF
NA	TRBV20-1	many	TRBJ1-5	TGCAGTGCTATCCTGGGGAATCAGCCCCAGCATTTT	CSAILGNQPQHF
NA	TRBV5-1	NA	TRBJ2-7	TGCGCCAGCAGCTTCTCCAGGGCAGTTTTGAACGAGCAGTACTTC	CASSFSRAVLNEQYF
TRBD1	TRBV5-5	medium-sized	TRBJ1-5	TGTGCCAGCAGCTCACAGGGGAACAATCAGCCCCAGCATTTT	CASSSQGNNQPQHF
NA	TRBV7-9	few	TRBJ1-5	TGTGCCAGCAGCGAGGGAGGGGCAGCAAATCAGCCCCAGCATTTT	CASSEGGAANQPQHF
NA	TRBV28	few	TRBJ1-4	TGTGCCAGCAGTTTAGCAGTTGGGAGTGAAAAACTGTTTTTT	CASSLAVGSEKLFF
NA	TRBV7-9	few	TRBJ1-1	TGTGCCAGCAGCTATCTTCGCGGGGCCCTAAGGCGCGACACTGAAGCTTTCTTT	CASSYLRGALRRDTEAFF
NA	TRBV11-2	few	TRBJ2-6	TGTGCCAGCAGCTTAGAGGGGGGAACTGGGGCCAACGTCCTGACTTTC	CASSLEGGTGANVLTF
TRBD2	TRBV5-1	NA	TRBJ2-1	TGCGCCAGCAGCTTTATCGGGGAGGGCGGGCAGAACCAGTTCTTC	CASSFIGEGGQNQFF
NA	TRBV4-1	few	TRBJ2-7	TGCGCCAGCAGCCCGGGCCGGGCCTACGAGCAGTACTTC	CASSPGRAYEQYF
TRBD1	TRBV5-1	few	TRBJ2-6	TGCGCCAGCAGCTTACAGGGGGCGCCTGGGGCCAACGTCCTGACTTTC	CASSLQGAPGANVLTF
TRBD2	TRBV29-1	many	TRBJ2-1	TGCAGCGTTGGCGATAGCGGGAGGGCCCTCAATGAGCAGTTCTTC	CSVGDSGRALNEQFF
NA	TRBV2	NA	TRBJ1-5	TGTGCCAGCAGTGAAGCGGATTTCCAGCCCCAGCATTTT	CASSEADFQPQHF
TRBD2	TRBV28	few	TRBJ2-7	TGTGCCAGCAGTTTATCCGGGGGGATGGGCGAGCAGTACTTC	CASSLSGGMGEQYF
NA	TRBV6-1	few	TRBJ1-3	TGTGCCAGTTCGGGGTACGGCGTGACAGGAAGCTCTGGAAACACCATATATTTT	CASSGYGVTGSSGNTIYF
NA	TRBV29-1	NA	TRBJ2-3	TGCAGCGCGGAAGGGGGGTCACCCACAGATACGCAGTATTTT	CSAEGGSPTDTQYF
NA	TRBV4-1	many	TRBJ2-1	TGCGCCAGCAGCCCCCGGGAGCCCTACAATGAGCAGTTCTTC	CASSPREPYNEQFF
TRBD1	TRBV10-3	NA	TRBJ2-7	TGTGCCATCAGTGGGTCCGGGACAGGGAACGAGCAGTACTTC	CAISGSGTGNEQYF
NA	TRBV27	many	TRBJ2-1	TGTGCCAGCAGCCCCGAAGAAGGGGTAGGCAATGAGCAGTTCTTC	CASSPEEGVGNEQFF
NA	TRBV6-2/TRBV6-3	many	TRBJ2-7	TGTGCCAGCAGTTACTCTCGCTCATCCTACGAGCAGTACTTC	CASSYSRSSYEQYF
TRBD1	TRBV24-1	NA	TRBJ2-1	TGTGCCACCAGTGGTGGCAGGGGGCCTCTCAATGAGCAGTTCTTC	CATSGGRGPLNEQFF
TRBD1	TRBV6-2/TRBV6-3	few	TRBJ2-3	TGTGCCAGCGGACAGGGAAGCACAGATACGCAGTATTTT	CASGQGSTDTQYF
TRBD1	TRBV12-3/TRBV12-4	NA	TRBJ2-1	TGTGCCAGCAGTCGACAGGGGGAGTCGGATGAGCAGTTCTTC	CASSRQGESDEQFF
TRBD2	TRBV4-1	few	TRBJ2-1	TGCGCCAGCAGCCAACGACTCGCGGGAGAGGGCAATGAGCAGTTCTTC	CASSQRLAGEGNEQFF
NA	TRBV20-1	NA	TRBJ2-7	TGCAGTGCTAGGGGCGGGGGCAGGGGGCTCTACGAGCAGTACTTC	CSARGGGRGLYEQYF
TRBD1	TRBV7-9	NA	TRBJ2-7	TGTGCCAGCAGGGCGACAGGGGAGGCTGACGAGCAGTACTTC	CASRATGEADEQYF
TRBD1	TRBV6-1	NA	TRBJ2-2	TGTGCCAGCAGTGCCGGGACAGGGGGGACCGGGGAGCTGTTTTTT	CASSAGTGGTGELFF
NA	TRBV11-2	NA	TRBJ2-3	TGTGCCAGCAGCCTCTCATCCGGGGCAGATACGCAGTATTTT	CASSLSSGADTQYF
TRBD1	TRBV29-1	NA	TRBJ1-4	TGCAGCGCTGACACCGGGACAGGGAACGAAAAACTGTTTTTT	CSADTGTGNEKLFF
NA	TRBV20-1	NA	TRBJ1-5	TGCAGTGCTAGGAGGGAGGGCTTACTCAATCAGCCCCAGCATTTT	CSARREGLLNQPQHF
NA	TRBV12-3/TRBV12-4	NA	TRBJ1-5	TGTGCCAGCAGTTTACGTCATAGCAATCAGCCCCAGCATTTT	CASSLRHSNQPQHF
NA	TRBV28	NA	TRBJ2-7	TGTGCCAGCAGTTTAGCATCCGGCGGATCCTACGAGCAGTACTTC	CASSLASGGSYEQYF
TRBD2	TRBV15	NA	TRBJ2-3	TGTGCCTCCAGCACGGGACTAGCGGACACAGATACGCAGTATTTT	CASSTGLADTDTQYF
NA	TRBV7-2	NA	TRBJ1-2	TGTGCCAGCAGCCCAGGGTACGGCTACACCTTC	CASSPGYGYTF
NA	TRBV3-1	few	TRBJ1-1	TGTGCCAGCAGCAGACAGTTCATACACACTGAAGCTTTCTTT	CASSRQFIHTEAFF
NA	TRBV6-1	few	TRBJ2-2	TGTGCCAGCAGTGAGGACCCCATAAACACCGGGGAGCTGTTTTTT	CASSEDPINTGELFF
NA	TRBV27	many	TRBJ1-4	TGTGCCAGCAGTACGGGGGGGGCGGCTAATGAAAAACTGTTTTTT	CASSTGGAANEKLFF
TRBD1	TRBV12-3/TRBV12-4	once	TRBJ2-1	TGTGCCAGCACCAAGACAGGGGGCGTCGACAATGAGCAGTTCTTC	CASTKTGGVDNEQFF
TRBD2	TRBV15	NA	TRBJ2-1	TGTGCCACCAGCAGAGATAGGAGGACTAGCGGGAGGGCCGGTGAGCAGTTCTTC	CATSRDRRTSGRAGEQFF
NA	TRBV7-2	NA	TRBJ1-5	TGTGCCAGCAGCTTAGAGAACCCAAATCAGCCCCAGCATTTT	CASSLENPNQPQHF
NA	TRBV28	NA	TRBJ1-1	TGTGCCAGCAGGGGGGGAGGAGAAGGGGACACTGAAGCTTTCTTT	CASRGGGEGDTEAFF
NA	TRBV4-1	NA	TRBJ2-5	TGCGCCAGCAGGGGGGGACCGGACCAAGAGACCCAGTACTTC	CASRGGPDQETQYF
NA	TRBV5-1	NA	TRBJ2-3	TGCGCCAGCAGCTTGGCCGAGGGACACACAGATACGCAGTATTTT	CASSLAEGHTDTQYF
NA	TRBV7-9	NA	TRBJ1-1	TGTGCCAGCAGCTTCAGACAGCCTGAAGCTTTCTTT	CASSFRQPEAFF
NA	TRBV20-1	NA	TRBJ2-7	TGCAGTGCTAGAGATGGGCTAGCAGTTTACGAGCAGTACTTC	CSARDGLAVYEQYF
NA	TRBV20-1	many	TRBJ2-4	TGCAGTGCTTCCGGATCCCTTGGGGGGATTCAGTACTTC	CSASGSLGGIQYF
NA	TRBV27	NA	TRBJ2-7	TGTGCCAGCAGTTACCGGGGCGGATCCTACGAGCAGTACTTC	CASSYRGGSYEQYF
NA	TRBV27	once	TRBJ2-4	TGTGCCAGCAGCCTCAGGAGGGGAGCCAAAAACATTCAGTACTTC	CASSLRRGAKNIQYF
NA	TRBV12-3/TRBV12-4	many	TRBJ1-5	TGTGCCAGCAGCCACGACAGGAGCTACCAGCCCCAGCATTTT	CASSHDRSYQPQHF
NA	TRBV5-1	few	TRBJ1-4	TGCGCCAGCAGAACTTCGGCAGCTAATGAAAAACTGTTTTTT	CASRTSAANEKLFF
TRBD1	TRBV5-5	few	TRBJ2-5	TGTGCCAGCAGCCCGGGACAGGGCCAAGAGACCCAGTACTTC	CASSPGQGQETQYF
NA	TRBV27	NA	TRBJ2-6	TGTGCCAGCAGCGGTTTAGGTGGGGCCAACGTCCTGACTTTC	CASSGLGGANVLTF